Each of the 28 T cell receptor beta chains below was sequenced from the same sample in a study of Ad26.COV2.S vaccination and SARS-CoV-2 variants. Assay: immunoSEQ multiplex PCR; the TCRdb copy retains only in-frame clones and omits some. The table shows more than 250,000 clones, with roughly 86% occurring only once. Documented treatment: over 15 received Ad26.COV2.S at low or high dose, single or two shots; 5 received placebo; per-sample allocation not given. Sampling was done on day 63 after the first vaccine or placebo injection. This sample comprised peripheral blood, obtained in a trial of Ad26.COV2.S vaccine versus placebo. The receptors derive from a person between 18 and 65 years old who received the Ad26.COV2.S COVID-19 vaccine or a placebo.

The chain has TRBV2 and TRBJ2-1; D is unresolved. Trimming removed 2 bases at V and 1 base at J, with 9 bases between. This CDR3 spans 15 amino acids. CDR1 is SNHLY and CDR2 is FYNNEI in the germline V gene. The CDR3 spells CASSERVSSYNEQFF. The CDR3 coding sequence is TGTGCCAGCAGTGAAAGGGTATCTTCCTACAATGAGCAGTTCTTC.

The rearrangement links TRBV27 to TRBJ1-2; D gene uncertain. There are 17 residues in the CDR3. Germline V CDR1 and CDR2: MNHEY, SMNVEV (reference sequence). V was shortened by 5 bases and J by 4 bases, with 23 bases between the two germline ends. This CDR3 reads CASSAAGRGSFTYGYTF. CDR3 sequence (DNA): TGTGCCAGCAGTGCCGCGGGCCGGGGATCCTTCACCTATGGCTACACCTTC.

The rearrangement joins TRBV5-1 to TRBJ1-4; D gene uncertain. Trimming shortened V by 1 base and J by 2 bases, and 6 bases separated the two germline ends. The CDR3 covers 14 residues. Germline V gene sequence: CDR1 SGHRS, CDR2 YFSETQ. The CDR3 DNA reads as TGCGCCAGCAGCTTGCATCTTACTAATGAAAAACTGTTTTTT. Amino acid sequence: CASSLHLTNEKLFF. The full variable domain, rest sourced from reference TRBV5-1 and TRBJ1-4, is KAGVTQTPRYLIKTRGQQVTLSCSPISGHRSVSWYQQTPGQGLQFLFEYFSETQRNKGNFPGRFSGRQFSNSRSEMNVSTLELGDSALYLCASSLHLTNEKLFFGSGTQLSVL.

The gene calls are TRBV25-1 and TRBJ2-7; D might be TRBD1 or TRBD2, each matching 5 bases. Germline V CDR1 and CDR2: MGHDK, SYGVNS. With 5 bases removed from V and 3 bases from J, the gap between germline ends came to 14 bases. CDR3 length: 14 residues. The CDR3 DNA sequence: TGTGCCAGCAGTCTACCGGGACGGTACTACGAGCAGTACTTC. Translated, it gives CASSLPGRYYEQYF.

The chain uses TRBV6-2 or TRBV6-3 and TRBJ2-3, with TRBD2 identical over 10 bases. Germline loops: CDR1 MNHEY, CDR2 SVGEGT. V shed 3 bases, J shed 1 base, and the junction held 1 base outside the gene matches. This CDR3 has 15 residues. The CDR3 coding sequence is TGTGCCAGCAGTTATAGCGGGGGGCGCACAGATACGCAGTATTTT. Its translation: CASSYSGGRTDTQYF.

This clone appeared a single time. The chain has TRBV7-2 and TRBJ1-2; 7 nucleotides align to TRBD1. Germline trimming cut 2 bases from V and 6 bases from J; bases unmatched to any gene: 9. Germline V gene lookup returns CDR1 SGHTA and CDR2 FQGNSA. This CDR3 spans 15 amino acids. The CDR3 sequence is CASSLSGRTGNGYTF. The DNA for the CDR3 is TGTGCCAGCAGCTTATCGGGGCGGACAGGCAATGGCTACACCTTC.

This chain joins TRBV3-1 (or the pseudogene TRBV3-2) and TRBJ2-7; 7 bases align to TRBD2. The CDR3 length is 14 residues. CDR1 is LGHDT, CDR2 YNNKEL, per germline (reference sequence). V lost 4 bases, J lost 5 bases, and 8 bases stayed unmatched. CDR3 residues: CASSRSGGRHEQYF. The CDR3 DNA is TGTGCCAGCAGCCGTTCGGGAGGTCGGCACGAGCAGTACTTC.

The V and J genes are TRBV11-2 and TRBJ2-3, with a weak D call TRBD2 (6 bases). This CDR3 is built from 14 residues. CDR1 is SGHAT and CDR2 is FQNNGV in the germline V gene. Trimming cost V 5 bases and J 6 bases, with 15 bases left between them. DNA for the CDR3: TGTGCCAGCAGCCTAGTGGGGGGAGGCGATACGCAGTATTTT. It is translated as CASSLVGGGDTQYF.

The chain links TRBV27 to TRBJ1-1, with a tentative D call TRBD1 (5 bases). Germline V gene data show CDR1 as MNHEY and CDR2 as SMNVEV (reference sequence). The CDR3 is 14 residues long. V shed 5 bases and J shed 5 bases, with 15 bases lying between them. In DNA form, the CDR3 reads TGTGCCAGCAGTATGGGGGATCAAGGGACTGAAGCTTTCTTT. This encodes CASSMGDQGTEAFF.

This chain joins TRBV15 and TRBJ1-4; 7 positions match TRBD1. The CDR3 has 16 amino acids. Per germline, CDR1 LNHNV and CDR2 YYDKDF (reference sequence). J was trimmed by 3 bases and V by 0 bases; bases with no gene match: 4. CDR3 amino acids: CATSRESRGPNEKLFF. In DNA form, the CDR3 reads TGTGCCACCAGCAGAGAGTCAAGGGGGCCTAATGAAAAACTGTTTTTT.

This chain uses TRBV7-8 with TRBJ1-5; TRBD1 is a possible D gene (5 bases). Trimming cost V 4 bases and J 3 bases, with 13 bases left between them. The CDR3 consists of 15 residues. The germline CDR1 and CDR2 sequences are SGHVS and FQNEAQ. CDR3 loop: CASSSKSRVNQPQHF. Here the CDR3 DNA reads TGTGCCAGCAGCTCCAAAAGCAGGGTCAATCAGCCCCAGCATTTT.

This chain links TRBV28 with TRBJ2-5; no clear D. The CDR3 extends over 14 amino acids. Germline CDR1 reads MDHEN; CDR2 reads SYDVKM. The germline V and J ends were trimmed by 7 bases and 5 bases, with 17 bases remaining between them. The CDR3 DNA is TGTGCCAGCACTCCCGAGGCTATTTGGGAGACCCAGTACTTC. This gives the protein CASTPEAIWETQYF.

This chain connects TRBV4-3 to TRBJ2-1; D could derive from TRBD1 or TRBD2 (5 bases each). Looked up from germline, CDR1 is LGHNA and CDR2 is YSLEER. Trimming removed 3 bases from V and 5 bases from J, with 17 bases in between. The CDR3 runs to 16 residues. CDR3 in DNA: TGCGCCAGCAGCCAGGATCCCACCGGGACCCACAATGAGCAGTTCTTC. Translated, it gives CASSQDPTGTHNEQFF.

The gene calls are TRBV27 and TRBJ1-3; a weak D match, TRBD1 (5 bases). The length of the CDR3 is 15 residues. Germline V CDR1 and CDR2: MNHEY, SMNVEV (reference sequence). V was cut by 2 bases and J by 0 bases, with 8 bases left in between. CDR3 sequence (DNA): TGTGCCAGCAGTTTAGAGGGGTTCTCTGGAAACACCATATATTTT. It yields the protein CASSLEGFSGNTIYF.

The CDR3 is CASSQVGGVREQFF. In DNA form, the CDR3 reads TGCGCCAGCAGCCAAGTTGGGGGTGTAAGGGAGCAGTTCTTC. This chain joins TRBV4-1 and TRBJ2-1; D is possibly TRBD1 or TRBD2 (5 bases each). CDR1 and CDR2 from the germline V gene are MGHRA and YSYEKL. This CDR3 is 14 amino acids long. Trimming left V 1 base short and J 10 bases short, with 14 bases between.

The chain has TRBV12-3 or TRBV12-4 and TRBJ1-1, with TRBD1 matching over 7 bases. This CDR3 has 13 residues. After removal of 6 bases from V and 2 bases from J, the junction contained 3 bases not matched to a gene. The DNA of the CDR3 is TGTGCCAGCAGCCGGACAGGCAACACTGAAGCTTTCTTT. It encodes CASSRTGNTEAFF.

The CDR3 is CASSLSTRAMGQKQYF. CDR3 DNA: TGTGCCAGCAGTTTATCGACTCGGGCAATGGGCCAGAAGCAGTACTTC. The V call is TRBV27, the J call TRBJ2-7; D gene uncertain. This CDR3 is 16 amino acids long. Germline assignment: CDR1 MNHEY and CDR2 SMNVEV (reference sequence). V was cut by 0 bases and J by 8 bases, with 20 bases left in between.

In its sample, this clone was seen a few times. CDR3 region: CASTRQPHSTPDTF. The DNA of the CDR3 is TGTGCCAGCACCCGCCAACCTCATTCAACCCCTGACACCTTC. The V and J genes are TRBV18 and TRBJ1-2; D is ambiguous. The V end was cut by 8 bases, the J end by 12 bases, with 25 bases between. This CDR3 is built from 14 residues. Per germline, CDR1 KGHSH and CDR2 LQKENI.

This clone was found a few times. V and J are TRBV20-1 and TRBJ2-3; possibly TRBD2 for D (5 bases). The length of the CDR3 is 16 residues. Germline V CDR1 and CDR2: DFQATT, SNEGSKA (reference sequence). Trimming pared 3 bases from V and 0 bases from J, leaving 16 bases between. The CDR3 DNA is TGCAGTGCTAGTGGTCGGACTCTCGATAGCACAGATACGCAGTATTTT. It is translated as CSASGRTLDSTDTQYF.

This chain connects TRBV6-6 to TRBJ1-2; the match to TRBD1 covers 7 bases. There are 13 residues in the CDR3. V shed 5 bases, J shed 5 bases, and the junction held 5 bases outside the gene matches. From germline, CDR1 is MNHNY and CDR2 SVGAGI (reference sequence). The CDR3 DNA sequence: TGTGCCAGCAGTCGCGGGACAGATTATGGCTACACCTTC. Amino acid sequence: CASSRGTDYGYTF.

The sample holds one count of this clone. The V gene is TRBV20-1, the J gene TRBJ2-5; D gene unclear. The CDR3 loop spans 13 amino acids. Trimming cost V 3 bases and J 0 bases, with 8 bases left between them. The germline V gene encodes CDR1 DFQATT and CDR2 SNEGSKA (reference sequence). This chain's CDR3 is CSASDNNQETQYF. As DNA, the CDR3 is TGCAGTGCTAGTGACAACAACCAAGAGACCCAGTACTTC.

The chain carries TRBV7-2 and TRBJ1-1; 7 positions match TRBD1. V trimming: 1 base; J trimming: 1 base; junction bases outside the gene matches: 3. The germline V gene encodes CDR1 SGHTA and CDR2 FQGNSA. This CDR3 has 15 residues. The DNA of the CDR3 is TGTGCCAGCAGCTTAGGTGCAGGGGGGAACACTGAAGCTTTCTTT. Translated, it gives CASSLGAGGNTEAFF.

The V and J genes are TRBV5-4 and TRBJ1-2; 7 bases are a match to TRBD1. Germline V gene lookup returns CDR1 SGHNT and CDR2 YYREEE (reference sequence). V was clipped by 0 bases and J by 4 bases; unmatched bases: 6. This CDR3 has 15 amino acids. CDR3 sequence reads: CASSLEGARGYGYTF. In DNA, the CDR3 is TGTGCCAGCAGCTTGGAGGGGGCGCGAGGCTATGGCTACACCTTC.

The rearrangement joins TRBV2 to TRBJ2-1; tentatively, D is TRBD1 or TRBD2 (5 bases each). CDR3 length equals 13 residues. Germline loops: CDR1 SNHLY, CDR2 FYNNEI. V lost 3 bases to trimming and J lost 9 bases, with 12 bases between them. The CDR3, as DNA: TGTGCCAGCAGTGAGGAGGACACAGGTGAGCAGTTCTTC. Translation: CASSEEDTGEQFF.

The chain couples TRBV7-2 to TRBJ2-3; 8 positions agree with TRBD1. Germline loops: CDR1 SGHTA, CDR2 FQGNSA. The V segment lost 5 bases and the J segment 2 bases; nucleotides outside the gene matches: 18. This CDR3 has 19 amino acids. CDR3 residues: CASSPTGNRQGYSTDTQYF. In nucleotides, the CDR3 is TGTGCCAGCAGCCCAACGGGCAACCGACAGGGGTACTCCACAGATACGCAGTATTTT.

V is TRBV7-2 and J is TRBJ2-1; the D call may be TRBD1 or TRBD2 (5 bases each). Per the germline V gene, CDR1 is SGHTA and CDR2 is FQGNSA. The CDR3 is 14 residues long. V was cut by 1 base and J by 9 bases, with 13 bases left in between. The CDR3 bases are TGTGCCAGCAGCTTAGGCCAACCGAGGGGTGAGCAGTTCTTC. Translated, it gives CASSLGQPRGEQFF.

This rearrangement joins TRBV27 to TRBJ2-7; D uncertain. Trimming cost V 4 bases and J 3 bases, with 10 bases left between them. The CDR3 runs 13 residues. The germline CDR1 and CDR2 sequences are MNHEY and SMNVEV (reference sequence). CDR3 bases: TGTGCCAGCAGTTCTGGACCTTACTACGAGCAGTACTTC. Amino acids: CASSSGPYYEQYF.

The chain recombines TRBV5-1 with TRBJ2-5; tentative D call: TRBD2 (6 bases). The length of the CDR3 is 15 residues. With 4 bases removed from V and 2 bases from J, the gap between germline ends came to 15 bases. Germline-derived CDR1 and CDR2 are SGHRS and YFSETQ. The CDR3 bases are TGCGCCAGCAGCGTCTCCGAGGGGACTCAAGAGACCCAGTACTTC. Its translation: CASSVSEGTQETQYF.